This T cell receptor beta chain derives from a study of blood T cell repertoires in COVID-19. Study overall: The United States, Italy and Spain supplied acute and convalescent COVID-19 samples. From T cells, B-cell-depleted T cells, or PBMCs came the material, which was cDNA or gDNA.

In its sample, this clone was seen a few times. In the original workflow: Estimated nucleated cell counts came from reference gene primer amplification. The data were produced by immunoSEQ multiplex PCR, yet TCRdb's version contains in-frame clones alone and is incomplete. V and J calls and clone size are those listed in that table; D and trimming were worked out from the DNA. The profile shows around 200,000 clones, 75% to 85% of them singletons. V lost 0 bases and J 1 base, leaving 4 bases between the germline ends. CDR1 and CDR2 (germline): SGHNT, YYREEE (reference sequence). This CDR3 has 14 amino acids.

The material sequenced was peripheral blood. The chain combines TRBV5-4 with TRBJ1-4; D ambiguous. This TCR was sampled from a woman between 35 and 50 years old with COVID-19, enrolled during active disease. DNA for the CDR3: TGTGCCAGCAGCTTGGGGCTAACTAATGAAAAACTGTTTTTT. Translating gives CASSLGLTNEKLFF.